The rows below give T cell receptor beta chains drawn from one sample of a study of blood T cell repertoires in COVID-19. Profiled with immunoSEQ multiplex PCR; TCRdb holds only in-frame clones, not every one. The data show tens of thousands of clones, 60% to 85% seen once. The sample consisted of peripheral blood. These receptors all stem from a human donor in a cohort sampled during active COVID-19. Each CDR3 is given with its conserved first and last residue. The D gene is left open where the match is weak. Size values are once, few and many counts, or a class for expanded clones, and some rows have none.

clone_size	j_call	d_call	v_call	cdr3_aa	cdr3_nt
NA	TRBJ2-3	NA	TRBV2	CASSEGRGTDTQYF	TGTGCCAGCAGTGAAGGAAGAGGCACAGATACGCAGTATTTT
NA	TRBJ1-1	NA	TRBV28	CASSQGSYTEAFF	TGTGCCAGCAGTCAGGGGTCTTACACTGAAGCTTTCTTT
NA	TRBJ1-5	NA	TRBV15	CATSRDNSPFLRQAEYSNQPQHF	TGTGCCACCAGCAGAGATAACTCCCCCTTCCTTAGACAGGCAGAATATAGCAATCAGCCCCAGCATTTT
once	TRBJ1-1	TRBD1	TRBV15	CATSSRTGMNTEAFF	TGTGCCACCAGCAGCCGGACAGGGATGAACACTGAAGCTTTCTTT
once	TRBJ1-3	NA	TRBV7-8	CASSPLGHLSGNTIYF	TGTGCCAGCAGCCCACTTGGACACCTCTCTGGAAACACCATATATTTT
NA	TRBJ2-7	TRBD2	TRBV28	CASSLLAGVSYEQYF	TGTGCCAGCAGTTTACTAGCGGGAGTAAGCTACGAGCAGTACTTC
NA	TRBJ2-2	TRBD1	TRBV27	CASSLVPKGARGGELFF	TGTGCCAGCAGTTTGGTTCCCAAGGGGGCGCGAGGCGGGGAGCTGTTTTTT
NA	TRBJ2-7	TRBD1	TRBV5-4	CASSIWDGQGLREQYF	TGTGCCAGCAGCATCTGGGACGGACAGGGTCTTCGCGAGCAGTACTTC
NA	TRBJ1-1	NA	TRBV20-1	CSASRRNTEAFF	TGCAGTGCTAGTAGGAGGAACACTGAAGCTTTCTTT
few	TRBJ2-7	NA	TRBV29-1	CSVVLVGVYEQYF	TGCAGCGTTGTCCTAGTAGGAGTGTACGAGCAGTACTTC
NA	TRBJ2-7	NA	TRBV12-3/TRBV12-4	CASSHQGAYEQYF	TGTGCCAGCAGCCACCAGGGCGCTTACGAGCAGTACTTC
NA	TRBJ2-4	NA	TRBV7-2	CASSPDMAKNIQYF	TGTGCCAGCAGCCCGGACATGGCCAAAAACATTCAGTACTTC
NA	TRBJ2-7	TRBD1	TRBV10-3	CAISDTGTGNSYEQYF	TGTGCCATCAGTGACACCGGGACAGGGAACTCCTACGAGCAGTACTTC
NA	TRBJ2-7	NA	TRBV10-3	CAISGDSYEQYF	TGTGCCATCTCAGGGGACTCCTACGAGCAGTACTTC
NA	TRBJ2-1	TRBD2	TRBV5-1	CASSWTSGAYNEQFF	TGCGCCAGCAGCTGGACTAGCGGGGCTTACAATGAGCAGTTCTTC
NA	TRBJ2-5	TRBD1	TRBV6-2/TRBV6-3	CASSYSDGQGAWYQETQYF	TGTGCCAGCAGTTATTCAGACGGACAGGGGGCCTGGTACCAAGAGACCCAGTACTTC
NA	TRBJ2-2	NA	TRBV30	CAWSPRGYGELFF	TGTGCCTGGAGCCCTAGGGGCTACGGGGAGCTGTTTTTT
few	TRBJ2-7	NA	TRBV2	CASSVSRYF	TGTGCCAGCAGTGTGAGTCGGTACTTC
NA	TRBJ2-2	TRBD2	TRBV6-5	CASRRGTFTGELFF	TGTGCCAGTCGGCGGGGGACCTTCACCGGGGAGCTGTTTTTT
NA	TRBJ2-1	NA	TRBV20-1	CSASFPQVRRNEQFF	TGCAGTGCTAGTTTCCCCCAGGTCCGCCGAAATGAGCAGTTCTTC
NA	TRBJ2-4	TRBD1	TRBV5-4	CASSPGQGAINIQYF	TGTGCCAGCAGCCCCGGACAGGGGGCCATAAACATTCAGTACTTC
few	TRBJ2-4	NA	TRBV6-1	CASSELPVQGTKNIQYF	TGTGCCAGCAGTGAATTGCCAGTACAGGGAACCAAAAACATTCAGTACTTC
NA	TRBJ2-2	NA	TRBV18	CASSPTSNTGELFF	TGTGCCAGCTCACCTACTAGCAACACCGGGGAGCTGTTTTTT
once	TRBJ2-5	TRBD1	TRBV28	CASRNRGLETQYF	TGTGCCAGCAGGAACAGGGGGCTTGAGACCCAGTACTTC
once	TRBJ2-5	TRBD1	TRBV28	CASQVPQTRGKRETQYF	TGTGCCAGCCAAGTACCCCAAACCAGGGGGAAGAGAGAGACCCAGTACTTC
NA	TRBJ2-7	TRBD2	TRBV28	CASSFTAASGPYEQYF	TGTGCCAGCAGTTTCACCGCGGCTAGCGGACCCTACGAGCAGTACTTC
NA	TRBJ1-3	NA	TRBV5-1	CASSFDSRSGNTIYF	TGCGCCAGCAGCTTTGACAGCCGCTCTGGAAACACCATATATTTT
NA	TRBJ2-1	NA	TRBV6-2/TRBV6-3	CASSYSWGLGYEQFF	TGTGCCAGCAGTTACTCATGGGGGCTAGGCTATGAGCAGTTCTTC
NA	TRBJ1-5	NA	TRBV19	CASSTGSRGPQHF	TGTGCCAGTAGTACCGGGAGTCGAGGGCCCCAGCATTTT
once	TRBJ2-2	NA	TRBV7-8	CASSPGWELFF	TGTGCCAGCAGTCCGGGGTGGGAGCTGTTTTTT
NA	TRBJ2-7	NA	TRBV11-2	CASTPPGTYEQYF	TGTGCCAGCACCCCCCCAGGGACCTACGAGCAGTACTTC
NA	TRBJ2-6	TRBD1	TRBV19	CASKSRTGGIFGANVLTF	TGTGCCAGTAAAAGTAGGACAGGGGGAATATTTGGGGCCAACGTCCTGACTTTC
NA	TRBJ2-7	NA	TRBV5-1	CASSSGGSVSYEQYF	TGCGCCAGCAGTTCGGGCGGGTCCGTCTCCTACGAGCAGTACTTC
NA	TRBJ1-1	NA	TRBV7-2	CASSLPGVNTEAFF	TGTGCCAGCAGCCTCCCGGGGGTGAACACTGAAGCTTTCTTT
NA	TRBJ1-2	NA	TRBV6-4	CASSGAAGGYTF	TGTGCCAGCAGTGGGGCAGCGGGTGGCTACACCTTC
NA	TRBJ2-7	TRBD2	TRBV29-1	CSVGSGTSGGEQYF	TGCAGCGTTGGGTCCGGGACTAGCGGTGGGGAGCAGTACTTC
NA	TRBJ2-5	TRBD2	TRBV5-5	CASSRMILAGQETQYF	TGTGCCAGCAGCCGAATGATCCTAGCGGGACAAGAGACCCAGTACTTC
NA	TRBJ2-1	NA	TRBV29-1	CSVDQTGFEQFF	TGCAGCGTTGACCAAACAGGGTTTGAGCAGTTCTTC
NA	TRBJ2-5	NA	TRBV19	CASSAWAGEGETQYF	TGTGCCAGTAGCGCATGGGCAGGGGAGGGTGAGACCCAGTACTTC
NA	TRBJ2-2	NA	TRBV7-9	CASSSTLNTGELFF	TGTGCCAGCAGCTCGACACTGAACACCGGGGAGCTGTTTTTT
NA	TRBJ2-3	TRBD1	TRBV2	CASRELGQTFTDTQYF	TGTGCCAGCAGGGAATTGGGACAGACTTTCACAGATACGCAGTATTTT
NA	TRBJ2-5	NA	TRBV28	CASRGAGQETQYF	TGTGCCAGCAGAGGAGCTGGGCAAGAGACCCAGTACTTC
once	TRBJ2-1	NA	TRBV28	CASSRMGSVNEQFF	TGTGCCAGCAGCCGGATGGGTAGCGTGAATGAGCAGTTCTTC
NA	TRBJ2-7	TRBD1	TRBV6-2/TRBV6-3	CASSYTQGADEQYF	TGTGCCAGCAGTTACACCCAGGGGGCTGACGAGCAGTACTTC
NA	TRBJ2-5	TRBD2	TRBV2	CASSQLTSGGETQYF	TGTGCCAGCAGCCAATTGACTAGCGGAGGAGAGACCCAGTACTTC
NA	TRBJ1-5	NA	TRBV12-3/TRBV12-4	CASSLTGSQPQHF	TGTGCCAGCAGTTTAACAGGGAGTCAGCCCCAGCATTTT
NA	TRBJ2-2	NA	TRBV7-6	CASSLRTGELFF	TGTGCCAGCAGCTTACGGACCGGGGAGCTGTTTTTT
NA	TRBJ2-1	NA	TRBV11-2	CASMGLRSSEQFF	TGTGCCAGCATGGGGCTACGGAGCAGTGAGCAGTTCTTC
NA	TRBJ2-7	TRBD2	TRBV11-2	CASSPGGKTNYEQYF	TGTGCCAGCAGCCCCGGGGGGAAAACAAACTACGAGCAGTACTTC
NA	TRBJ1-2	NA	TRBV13	CASSFQANSDFGESNYGYTF	TGTGCCAGCAGCTTCCAGGCTAATTCGGATTTCGGGGAATCTAACTATGGCTACACCTTC
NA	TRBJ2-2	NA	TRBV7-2	CASSTQGRGELFF	TGTGCCAGCAGCACTCAGGGGAGAGGGGAGCTGTTTTTT
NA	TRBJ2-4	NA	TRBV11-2	CASSLTRGKNIQYF	TGTGCCAGCAGCCTAACACGGGGCAAAAACATTCAGTACTTC
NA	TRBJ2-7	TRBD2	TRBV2	CASSVTGLTYEQYF	TGTGCCAGCAGTGTGACGGGACTAACCTACGAGCAGTACTTC
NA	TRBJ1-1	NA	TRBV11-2	CASSLARGGLNAFF	TGTGCCAGCAGCTTAGCCCGGGGAGGGTTGAATGCTTTCTTT
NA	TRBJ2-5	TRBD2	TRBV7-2	CASSLAPRGGREETQYF	TGTGCCAGCAGCTTGGCCCCCCGGGGAGGGCGGGAGGAGACCCAGTACTTC
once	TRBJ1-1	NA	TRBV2	CASRGGVRGTEAFF	TGTGCCAGCAGGGGAGGGGTCAGGGGCACTGAAGCTTTCTTT